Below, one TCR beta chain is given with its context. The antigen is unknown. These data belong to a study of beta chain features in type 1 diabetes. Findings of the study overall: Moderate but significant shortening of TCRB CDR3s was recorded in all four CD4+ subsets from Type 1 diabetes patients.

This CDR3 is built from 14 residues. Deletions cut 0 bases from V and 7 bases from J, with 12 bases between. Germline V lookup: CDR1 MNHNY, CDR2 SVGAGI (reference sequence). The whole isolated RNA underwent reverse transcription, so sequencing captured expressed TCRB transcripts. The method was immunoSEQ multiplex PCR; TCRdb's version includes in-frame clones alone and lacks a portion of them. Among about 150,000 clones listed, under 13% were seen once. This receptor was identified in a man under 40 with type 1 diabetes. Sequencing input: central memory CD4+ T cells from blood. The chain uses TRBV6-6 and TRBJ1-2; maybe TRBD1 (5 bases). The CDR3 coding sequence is TGTGCCAGCAGTTACTCTGGCAGGGAACGTGGCTACACCTTC. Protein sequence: CASSYSGRERGYTF.